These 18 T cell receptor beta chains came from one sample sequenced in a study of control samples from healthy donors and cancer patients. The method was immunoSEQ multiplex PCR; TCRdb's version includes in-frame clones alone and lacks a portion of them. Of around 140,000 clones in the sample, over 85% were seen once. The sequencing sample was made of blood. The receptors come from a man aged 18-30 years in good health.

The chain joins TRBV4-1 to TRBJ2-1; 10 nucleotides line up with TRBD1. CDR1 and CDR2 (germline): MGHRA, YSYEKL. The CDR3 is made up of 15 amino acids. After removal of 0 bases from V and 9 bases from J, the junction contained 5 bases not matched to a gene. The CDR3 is CASSQEGTGESEQFF. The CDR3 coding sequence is TGCGCCAGCAGCCAAGAAGGGACAGGGGAATCTGAGCAGTTCTTC.

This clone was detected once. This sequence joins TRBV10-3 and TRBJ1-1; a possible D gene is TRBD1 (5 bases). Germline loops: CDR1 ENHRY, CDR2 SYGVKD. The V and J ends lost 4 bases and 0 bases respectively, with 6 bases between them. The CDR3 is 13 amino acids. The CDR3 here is CAISGDLNTEAFF. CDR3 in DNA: TGTGCCATCAGTGGGGACCTGAACACTGAAGCTTTCTTT.

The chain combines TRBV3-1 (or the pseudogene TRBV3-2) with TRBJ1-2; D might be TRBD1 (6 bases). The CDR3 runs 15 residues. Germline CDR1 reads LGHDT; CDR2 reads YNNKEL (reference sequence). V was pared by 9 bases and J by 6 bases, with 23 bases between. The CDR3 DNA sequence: TGTGCCAGTAGACGGCGGGGGGCGCGTATGGATGGCTACACCTTC. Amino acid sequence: CASRRRGARMDGYTF.

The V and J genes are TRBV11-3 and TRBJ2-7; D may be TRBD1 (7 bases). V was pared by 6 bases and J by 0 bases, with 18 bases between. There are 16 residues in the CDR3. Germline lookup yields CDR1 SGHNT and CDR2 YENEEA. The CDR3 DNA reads TGTGCCAGCAGATCGAGGAGGGGGCCTAGCTCCTACGAGCAGTACTTC. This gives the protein CASRSRRGPSSYEQYF.

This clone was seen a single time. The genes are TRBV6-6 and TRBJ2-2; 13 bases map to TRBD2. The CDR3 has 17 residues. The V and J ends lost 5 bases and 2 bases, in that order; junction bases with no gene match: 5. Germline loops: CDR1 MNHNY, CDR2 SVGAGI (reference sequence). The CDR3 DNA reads TGTGCCAGCAGTCCACTAGCGGGGGGGTTCAACACCGGGGAGCTGTTTTTT. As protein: CASSPLAGGFNTGELFF.

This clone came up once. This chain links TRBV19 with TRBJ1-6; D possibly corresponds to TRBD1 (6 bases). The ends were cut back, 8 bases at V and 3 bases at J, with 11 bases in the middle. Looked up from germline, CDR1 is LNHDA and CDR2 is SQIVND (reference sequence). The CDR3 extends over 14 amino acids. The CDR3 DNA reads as TGTGCCAGTGCATACAGGGACTATAATTCACCCCTCCACTTT. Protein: CASAYRDYNSPLHF.

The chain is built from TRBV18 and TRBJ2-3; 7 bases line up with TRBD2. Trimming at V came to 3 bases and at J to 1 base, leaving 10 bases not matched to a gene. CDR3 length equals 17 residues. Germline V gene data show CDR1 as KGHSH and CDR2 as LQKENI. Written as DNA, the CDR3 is TGTGCCAGCTCACCGCGCGGGACGGGGGGACGCACAGATACGCAGTATTTT. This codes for CASSPRGTGGRTDTQYF.

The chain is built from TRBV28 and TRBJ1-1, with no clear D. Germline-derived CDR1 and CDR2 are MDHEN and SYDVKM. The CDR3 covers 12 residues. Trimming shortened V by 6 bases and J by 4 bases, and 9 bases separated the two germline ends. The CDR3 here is CASSRPGTEAFF. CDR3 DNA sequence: TGTGCCAGCAGCCGCCCGGGCACTGAAGCTTTCTTT.

CDR3 sequence: CVRSPAGPPNQPQHF. DNA for the CDR3: TGTGTCAGAAGCCCTGCGGGGCCCCCAAATCAGCCCCAGCATTTT. The V gene is TRBV7-5, the J gene TRBJ1-5. TRBV7-5 is recorded as a pseudogene. The CDR3 totals 15 residues.

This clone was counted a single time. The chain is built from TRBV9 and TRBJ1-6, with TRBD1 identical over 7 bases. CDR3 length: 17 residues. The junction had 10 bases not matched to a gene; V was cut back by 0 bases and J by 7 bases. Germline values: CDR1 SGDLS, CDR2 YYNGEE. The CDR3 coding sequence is TGTGCCAGCAGCGTAGGGCTGGGAGGGGGCGGAAATTCACCCCTCCACTTT. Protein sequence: CASSVGLGGGGNSPLHF.

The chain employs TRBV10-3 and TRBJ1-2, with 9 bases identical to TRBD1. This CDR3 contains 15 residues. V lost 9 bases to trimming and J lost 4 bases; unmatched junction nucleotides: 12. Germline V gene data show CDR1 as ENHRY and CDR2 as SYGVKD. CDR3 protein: CAMRTPGQGIYGYTF. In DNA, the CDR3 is TGTGCCATGCGAACTCCGGGACAGGGTATCTATGGCTACACCTTC.

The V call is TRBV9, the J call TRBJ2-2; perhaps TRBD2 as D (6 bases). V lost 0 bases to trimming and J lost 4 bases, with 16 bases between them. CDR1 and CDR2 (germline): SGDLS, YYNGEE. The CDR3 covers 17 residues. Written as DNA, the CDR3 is TGTGCCAGCAGCGTAGCGTCGGGCGGGGATGGCACCGGGGAGCTGTTTTTT. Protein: CASSVASGGDGTGELFF.

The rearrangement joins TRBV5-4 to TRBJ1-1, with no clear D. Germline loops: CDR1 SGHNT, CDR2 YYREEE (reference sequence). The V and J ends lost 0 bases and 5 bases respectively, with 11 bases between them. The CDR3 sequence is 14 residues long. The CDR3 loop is CASSLEGFGTEAFF. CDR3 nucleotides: TGTGCCAGCAGCTTGGAAGGATTTGGAACTGAAGCTTTCTTT.

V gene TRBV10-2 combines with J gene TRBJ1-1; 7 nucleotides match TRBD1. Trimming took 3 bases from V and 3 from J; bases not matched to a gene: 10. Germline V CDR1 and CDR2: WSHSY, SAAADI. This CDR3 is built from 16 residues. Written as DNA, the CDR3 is TGCGCCAGCAGTGATCTAAGAACAGGGGAGCACACTGAAGCTTTCTTT. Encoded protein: CASSDLRTGEHTEAFF.

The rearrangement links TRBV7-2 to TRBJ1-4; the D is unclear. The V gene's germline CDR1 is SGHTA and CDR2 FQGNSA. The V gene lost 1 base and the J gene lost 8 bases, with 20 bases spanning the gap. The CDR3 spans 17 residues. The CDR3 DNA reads TGTGCCAGCAGCTTAGGGGATACGGGCCCCGGACGCGAAAAACTGTTTTTT. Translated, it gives CASSLGDTGPGREKLFF.

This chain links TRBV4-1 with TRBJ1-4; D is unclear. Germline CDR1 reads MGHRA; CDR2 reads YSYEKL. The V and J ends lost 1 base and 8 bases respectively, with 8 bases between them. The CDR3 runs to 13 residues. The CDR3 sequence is CASSQVVREKLFF. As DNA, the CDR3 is TGCGCCAGCAGCCAAGTGGTACGGGAAAAACTGTTTTTT.

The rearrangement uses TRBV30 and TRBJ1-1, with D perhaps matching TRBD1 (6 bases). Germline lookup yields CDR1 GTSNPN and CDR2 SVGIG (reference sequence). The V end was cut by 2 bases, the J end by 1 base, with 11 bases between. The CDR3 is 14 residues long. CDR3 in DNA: TGTGCCTGGAGTATATGGACAGAGAACACTGAAGCTTTCTTT. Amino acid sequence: CAWSIWTENTEAFF.

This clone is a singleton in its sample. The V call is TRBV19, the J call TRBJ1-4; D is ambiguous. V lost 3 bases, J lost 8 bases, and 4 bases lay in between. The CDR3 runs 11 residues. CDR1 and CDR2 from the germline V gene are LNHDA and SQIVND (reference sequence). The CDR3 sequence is CASSIREKLFF. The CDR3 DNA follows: TGTGCCAGTAGTATTAGGGAAAAACTGTTTTTT.